The following is a TCR beta chain sequence with its context. Its specificity is unknown. This entry comes from a study of blood T cells in healthy people across ages. The study's findings and limits: Getting older went along with TCR beta diversity per million T cells dropping roughly linearly.

Primed by a sample-barcoded 5' primer and a J-beta primer mix, a second PCR proceeded for about 7 to 11 cycles. TCRdb itself ran the 5' RACE reads through MiXCR, one entry per CDR3 protein. Of under 800,000 distinct CDR3 sequences listed, 40% to 45% were seen once; the top ten hold around 20%. V shed 5 bases, J shed 0 bases, and the junction held 8 bases outside the gene matches. This CDR3 region has 15 residues. Per germline, CDR1 SQVTM and CDR2 ANQGSEA. The receptor was isolated from a woman aged 60-75 years in good health. The sequenced sample consisted of blood. The chain employs TRBV29-1 and TRBJ1-1, with 8 bases lining up with TRBD1. The CDR3 sequence: CSVKGTGRVNTEAFF. The CDR3 DNA follows: TGCAGCGTTAAGGGGACAGGCCGAGTGAACACTGAAGCTTTCTTT.